Listed below are T cell receptor beta chains from one sample, sequenced in a study of blood T cell repertoires in COVID-19. Data came from immunoSEQ multiplex PCR; TCRdb stores just in-frame clones and leaves some out. The data contain 150,000 to 200,000 clones, more than 80% of them singletons. The sequenced sample was peripheral blood. The receptors were sampled from a man over 45 with acute or convalescent COVID-19. The CDR3 runs from the conserved cysteine through the conserved F or W. Fields, in order: D gene, clone size, V gene, J gene, CDR3 protein, CDR3 DNA. The D gene is left open where the match is weak. Size is omitted from some rows. Given values are once, few, many or a class for expanded clones.

TRBD2	once	TRBV27	TRBJ2-7	CASSLLGTSGILPYEQYF	TGTGCCAGCAGTTTACTCGGGACTAGCGGGATATTACCCTACGAGCAGTACTTC
NA	NA	TRBV3-1/TRBV3-2	TRBJ1-2	CASSQDFRGIGGYTF	TGTGCCAGCAGCCAAGATTTTAGGGGGATCGGGGGCTACACCTTC
NA	NA	TRBV9	TRBJ2-3	CASSLRQDHTDTQYF	TGTGCCAGCAGCCTCCGACAGGATCACACAGATACGCAGTATTTT
NA	NA	TRBV6-6	TRBJ1-5	CASSYSTQDSNQPQHF	TGTGCCAGCAGTTACTCGACCCAGGATAGCAATCAGCCCCAGCATTTT
TRBD1	NA	TRBV15	TRBJ1-4	CATSRDPGQVFEKLFF	TGTGCCACCAGCAGAGATCCGGGACAGGTTTTTGAAAAACTGTTTTTT
TRBD2	NA	TRBV14	TRBJ2-1	CASSPGLAGVDTIYNEQFF	TGTGCCAGCAGCCCCGGACTAGCGGGAGTCGACACGATCTACAATGAGCAGTTCTTC
TRBD2	once	TRBV19	TRBJ2-1	CASRQTGLANEQFF	TGTGCCAGTCGACAAACTGGACTAGCCAATGAGCAGTTCTTC
TRBD1	NA	TRBV7-9	TRBJ2-2	CASSPWTGANTGELFF	TGTGCCAGCAGCCCTTGGACAGGGGCGAACACCGGGGAGCTGTTTTTT
TRBD2	NA	TRBV5-1	TRBJ2-6	CASSSTSGGAAGANVLTF	TGCGCCAGCAGCTCGACTAGCGGGGGGGCCGCTGGGGCCAACGTCCTGACTTTC
TRBD2	NA	TRBV2	TRBJ2-3	CASRGGRGTQYF	TGTGCCAGCAGGGGGGGGAGGGGTACGCAGTATTTT
TRBD2	NA	TRBV5-1	TRBJ2-1	CASSPGLAEGQFF	TGCGCCAGCAGCCCGGGACTAGCGGAGGGACAGTTCTTC
NA	NA	TRBV12-3/TRBV12-4	TRBJ2-1	CASSFAYNEQFF	TGTGCCAGCAGTTTTGCGTACAATGAGCAGTTCTTC
TRBD2	NA	TRBV30	TRBJ2-5	CAWGGTSGETQYF	TGTGCCTGGGGGGGGACTAGCGGGGAGACCCAGTACTTC
TRBD1	few	TRBV28	TRBJ1-1	CASKGQGINTEAFF	TGTGCCAGCAAAGGACAGGGGATTAACACTGAAGCTTTCTTT
TRBD1	once	TRBV18	TRBJ1-4	CASSQSRDRGGEKLFF	TGTGCCAGCTCACAATCCCGGGACAGGGGTGGTGAAAAACTGTTTTTT
TRBD1	NA	TRBV4-1	TRBJ1-6	CASSHAGGLSSYNSPLHF	TGCGCCAGCAGCCACGCAGGGGGCCTGAGCTCCTATAATTCACCCCTCCACTTT
NA	NA	TRBV5-1	TRBJ2-1	CASSLGATSYNEQFF	TGCGCCAGCAGCTTGGGGGCGACCTCCTACAATGAGCAGTTCTTC
TRBD1	NA	TRBV19	TRBJ2-7	CASSTSGTGLEQYF	TGTGCCAGTAGTACCTCCGGGACAGGGCTCGAGCAGTACTTC
NA	few	TRBV6-5	TRBJ1-1	CASSYPGSTEAFF	TGTGCCAGCAGTTACCCAGGTAGCACTGAAGCTTTCTTT
NA	NA	TRBV28	TRBJ2-1	CASSLRGINTYNEQFF	TGTGCCAGCAGTTTACGAGGGATAAACACCTACAATGAGCAGTTCTTC
TRBD2	NA	TRBV28	TRBJ2-1	CASSSLAAYAYNEQFF	TGTGCCAGCAGTTCCCTAGCGGCATACGCCTACAATGAGCAGTTCTTC
NA	once	TRBV2	TRBJ2-5	CASSTDSQETQYF	TGTGCCAGCAGCACGGACAGCCAAGAGACCCAGTACTTC
TRBD1	NA	TRBV6-5	TRBJ1-2	CASSTTGGAGYTF	TGTGCCAGCAGTACCACAGGGGGCGCAGGCTACACCTTC
TRBD1	NA	TRBV28	TRBJ1-4	CASSPTGAGKLFF	TGTGCCAGCAGTCCGACAGGGGCTGGAAAACTGTTTTTT
TRBD1	NA	TRBV28	TRBJ1-4	CASSLAGGGEKLFF	TGTGCCAGCAGTTTAGCAGGGGGCGGCGAAAAACTGTTTTTT
TRBD2	NA	TRBV10-3	TRBJ2-2	CAISSSGRDTGELFF	TGTGCCATCAGTAGTAGCGGGAGGGACACCGGGGAGCTGTTTTTT
NA	NA	TRBV19	TRBJ1-1	CASSLTIMNTEAFF	TGTGCCAGTAGTTTAACTATCATGAACACTGAAGCTTTCTTT
NA	NA	TRBV28	TRBJ2-3	CASSSLLDTQYF	TGTGCCAGCAGTTCCCTCCTAGATACGCAGTATTTT
TRBD1	NA	TRBV10-3	TRBJ2-5	CAISGTGGYQETQYF	TGTGCCATCAGTGGGACAGGGGGGTACCAAGAGACCCAGTACTTC
TRBD2	NA	TRBV30	TRBJ2-2	CAWTLYAASGRPQTTGELFF	TGTGCCTGGACATTATATGCGGCTAGCGGGAGGCCGCAGACCACCGGGGAGCTGTTTTTT
TRBD1	few	TRBV6-1	TRBJ1-1	CASSEDHRQGVTEAFF	TGTGCCAGCAGTGAAGATCACAGACAGGGGGTCACTGAAGCTTTCTTT
NA	NA	TRBV5-1	TRBJ1-5	CASSEQGYQPQHF	TGCGCCAGCAGCGAACAGGGCTATCAGCCCCAGCATTTT
NA	NA	TRBV6-5	TRBJ1-2	CASSRGGHINYGYTF	TGTGCCAGCAGCCGAGGGGGACATATTAACTATGGCTACACCTTC
TRBD1	NA	TRBV19	TRBJ1-2	CASQNPGQGDYGYTF	TGTGCCAGTCAAAATCCGGGACAGGGGGACTATGGCTACACCTTC
NA	NA	TRBV2	TRBJ1-1	CASSENRPGNTEAFF	TGTGCCAGCAGTGAAAACAGGCCAGGGAACACTGAAGCTTTCTTT
NA	NA	TRBV5-5	TRBJ1-2	CASSEQQGRIWGYTF	TGTGCCAGCAGCGAACAGCAGGGTCGGATCTGGGGCTACACCTTC
NA	NA	TRBV10-2	TRBJ1-2	CASSPDSYSGYTF	TGCGCCAGCAGCCCGGACAGCTACTCTGGCTACACCTTC
NA	NA	TRBV25-1	TRBJ2-7	CATSGTPSYEQYF	TGTGCCACTTCCGGGACACCTTCCTACGAGCAGTACTTC
TRBD1	few	TRBV11-2	TRBJ1-2	CASSLNRDRGRGYTF	TGTGCCAGCAGCTTAAACCGGGACAGGGGGCGAGGCTACACCTTC
NA	NA	TRBV28	TRBJ1-5	CASTRGGDSNQPQHF	TGTGCCAGCACCCGGGGAGGAGATAGCAATCAGCCCCAGCATTTT
NA	NA	TRBV30	TRBJ2-7	CAWANPYPYYEQYF	TGTGCCTGGGCTAACCCTTACCCCTACTACGAGCAGTACTTC
NA	NA	TRBV18	TRBJ1-1	CASSPPSQGTNTEAFF	TGTGCCAGCTCACCACCGAGTCAGGGGACGAACACTGAAGCTTTCTTT
TRBD1	NA	TRBV6-5	TRBJ2-1	CASSYWTGGNNEQFF	TGTGCCAGCAGTTACTGGACAGGGGGAAACAATGAGCAGTTCTTC
NA	NA	TRBV7-8	TRBJ1-4	CASSLWFGATNEKLFF	TGTGCCAGCAGCTTATGGTTCGGTGCAACTAATGAAAAACTGTTTTTT
NA	NA	TRBV19	TRBJ2-1	CASSLISKSSYNEQFF	TGTGCCAGTAGTCTTATTTCGAAGAGCTCCTACAATGAGCAGTTCTTC
NA	NA	TRBV11-3	TRBJ2-2	CASSLQGGTGELFF	TGTGCCAGCAGCTTACAGGGGGGAACCGGGGAGCTGTTTTTT
NA	NA	TRBV6-1	TRBJ1-4	CASSEYYSQDEKLFF	TGTGCCAGCAGTGAGTATTACTCCCAGGATGAAAAACTGTTTTTT
NA	few	TRBV11-2	TRBJ2-5	CASSLSEGETQYF	TGTGCCAGCAGCTTGTCGGAGGGTGAGACCCAGTACTTC
NA	NA	TRBV19	TRBJ1-5	CASSIRAGNQPQHF	TGTGCCAGTAGTATCAGGGCAGGGAATCAGCCCCAGCATTTT
NA	NA	TRBV18	TRBJ1-6	CASSSTGLNSPLHF	TGTGCCAGCTCGTCGACAGGTCTTAATTCACCCCTCCACTTT
NA	NA	TRBV6-5	TRBJ1-3	CASSYGISSGNTIYF	TGTGCCAGCAGTTACGGTATTAGCTCTGGAAACACCATATATTTT
TRBD1	NA	TRBV29-1	TRBJ1-5	CSAGTGDNQPQHF	TGCAGCGCTGGAACAGGGGACAATCAGCCCCAGCATTTT
TRBD2	once	TRBV28	TRBJ2-3	CASLAGGADTQYF	TGTGCCAGCTTAGCGGGAGGGGCAGATACGCAGTATTTT
NA	NA	TRBV11-2	TRBJ2-1	CASSLLSGSYNEQFF	TGTGCCAGCAGCTTGCTCAGCGGCTCCTACAATGAGCAGTTCTTC